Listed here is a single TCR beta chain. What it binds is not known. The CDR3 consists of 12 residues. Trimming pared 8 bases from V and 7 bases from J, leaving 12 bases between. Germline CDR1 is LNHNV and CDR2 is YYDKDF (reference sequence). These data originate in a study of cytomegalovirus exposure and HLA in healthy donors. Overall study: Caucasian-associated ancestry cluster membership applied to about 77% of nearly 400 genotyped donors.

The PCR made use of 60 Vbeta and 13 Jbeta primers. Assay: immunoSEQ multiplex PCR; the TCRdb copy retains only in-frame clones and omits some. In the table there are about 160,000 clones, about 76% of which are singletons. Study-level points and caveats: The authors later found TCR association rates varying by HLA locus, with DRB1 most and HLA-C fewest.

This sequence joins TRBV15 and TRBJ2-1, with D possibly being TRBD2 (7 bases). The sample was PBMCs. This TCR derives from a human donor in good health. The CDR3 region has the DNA TGTGCCACCGGGGGAGGGGGGAATGAGCAGTTCTTC. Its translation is CATGGGGNEQFF.